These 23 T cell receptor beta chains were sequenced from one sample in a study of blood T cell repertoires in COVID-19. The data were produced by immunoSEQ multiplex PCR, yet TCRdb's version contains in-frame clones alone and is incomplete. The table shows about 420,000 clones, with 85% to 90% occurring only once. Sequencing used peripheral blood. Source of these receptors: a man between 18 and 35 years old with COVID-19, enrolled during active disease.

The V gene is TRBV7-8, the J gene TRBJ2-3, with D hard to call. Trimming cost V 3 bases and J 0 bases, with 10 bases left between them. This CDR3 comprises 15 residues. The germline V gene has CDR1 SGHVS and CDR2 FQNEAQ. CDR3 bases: TGTGCCAGCAGCTTCACCGCCCTAAGCACAGATACGCAGTATTTT. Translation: CASSFTALSTDTQYF.

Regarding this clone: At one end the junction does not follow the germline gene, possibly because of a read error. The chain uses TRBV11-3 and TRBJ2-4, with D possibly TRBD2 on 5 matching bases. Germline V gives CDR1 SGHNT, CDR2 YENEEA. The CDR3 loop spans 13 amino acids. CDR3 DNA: TGTGCCAGCACCTTAGGACTTGGCAACATTCAGTACTTC. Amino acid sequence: CASTLGLGNIQYF. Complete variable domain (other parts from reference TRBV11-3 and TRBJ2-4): EAGVVQSPRYKIIEKKQPVAFWCNPISGHNTLYWYLQNLGQGPELLIRYENEEAVDDSQLPKDRFSAERLKGVDSTLKIQPAELGDSAVYLCASTLGLGNIQYFGAGTRLSVL.

The CDR3 loop is CASRRQGLGSPLHF. In DNA, the CDR3 is TGTGCCAGCAGACGACAGGGCCTGGGTTCACCCCTCCACTTT. The chain has TRBV6-5 and TRBJ1-6; 7 bases fit TRBD1. J was trimmed by 9 bases and V by 6 bases; bases with no gene match: 8. The CDR3 loop spans 14 amino acids. Germline CDR1 and CDR2: MNHEY and SVGAGI.

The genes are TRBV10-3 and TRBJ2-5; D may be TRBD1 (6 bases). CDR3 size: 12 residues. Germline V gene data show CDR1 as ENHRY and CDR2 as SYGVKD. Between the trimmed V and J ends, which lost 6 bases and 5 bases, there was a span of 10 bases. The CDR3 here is CAISPGVETQYF. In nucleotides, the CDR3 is TGTGCCATCAGCCCAGGGGTGGAGACCCAGTACTTC.

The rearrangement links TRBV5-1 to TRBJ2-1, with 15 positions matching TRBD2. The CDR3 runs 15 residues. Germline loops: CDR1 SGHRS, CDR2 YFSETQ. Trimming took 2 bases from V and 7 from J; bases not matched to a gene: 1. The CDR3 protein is CASSFGLAGGNEQFF. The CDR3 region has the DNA TGCGCCAGCAGCTTTGGACTAGCGGGGGGGAATGAGCAGTTCTTC. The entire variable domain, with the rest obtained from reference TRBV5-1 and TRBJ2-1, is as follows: KAGVTQTPRYLIKTRGQQVTLSCSPISGHRSVSWYQQTPGQGLQFLFEYFSETQRNKGNFPGRFSGRQFSNSRSEMNVSTLELGDSALYLCASSFGLAGGNEQFFGPGTRLTVL.

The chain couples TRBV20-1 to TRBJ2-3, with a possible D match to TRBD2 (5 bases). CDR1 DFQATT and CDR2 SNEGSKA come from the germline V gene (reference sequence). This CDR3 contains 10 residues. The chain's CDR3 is CSGVTDTQYF. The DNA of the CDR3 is TGCAGCGGGGTCACAGATACGCAGTATTTT.

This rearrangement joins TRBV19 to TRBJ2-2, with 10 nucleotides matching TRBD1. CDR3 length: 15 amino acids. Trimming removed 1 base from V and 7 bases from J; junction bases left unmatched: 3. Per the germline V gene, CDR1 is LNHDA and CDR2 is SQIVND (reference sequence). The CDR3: CASSIGTGGDGELFF. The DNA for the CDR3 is TGTGCCAGTAGTATAGGGACAGGGGGAGACGGGGAGCTGTTTTTT.

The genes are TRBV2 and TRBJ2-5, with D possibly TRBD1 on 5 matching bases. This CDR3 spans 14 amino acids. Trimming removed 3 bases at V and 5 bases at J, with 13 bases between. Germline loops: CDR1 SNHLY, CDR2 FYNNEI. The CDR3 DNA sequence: TGTGCCAGCAGTGATTGGGTTTCAGGGGAGACCCAGTACTTC. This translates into CASSDWVSGETQYF.

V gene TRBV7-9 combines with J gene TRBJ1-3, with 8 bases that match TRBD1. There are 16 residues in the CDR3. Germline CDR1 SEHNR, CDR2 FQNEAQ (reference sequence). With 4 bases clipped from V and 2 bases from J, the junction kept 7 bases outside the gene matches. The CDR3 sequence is CASSSWGQAPGNTIYF. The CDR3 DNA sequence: TGTGCCAGCAGCTCGTGGGGACAGGCCCCTGGAAACACCATATATTTT. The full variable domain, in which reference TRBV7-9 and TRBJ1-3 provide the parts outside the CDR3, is DTGVSQNPRHKITKRGQNVTFRCDPISEHNRLYWYRQTLGQGPEFLTYFQNEAQLEKSRLLSDRFSAERPKGSFSTLEIQRTEQGDSAMYLCASSSWGQAPGNTIYFGEGSWLTVV.

The CDR3 region is CASSLVTARVRGNEQFF. The CDR3 region has the DNA TGTGCCAGCAGCTTAGTGACAGCCCGGGTCAGGGGCAATGAGCAGTTCTTC. The chain uses TRBV7-9 and TRBJ2-1; maybe TRBD1 (6 bases). V was trimmed by 1 base and J by 6 bases, leaving 19 bases between them. The V gene's germline CDR1 is SEHNR and CDR2 FQNEAQ (reference sequence). This CDR3 has 17 amino acids.

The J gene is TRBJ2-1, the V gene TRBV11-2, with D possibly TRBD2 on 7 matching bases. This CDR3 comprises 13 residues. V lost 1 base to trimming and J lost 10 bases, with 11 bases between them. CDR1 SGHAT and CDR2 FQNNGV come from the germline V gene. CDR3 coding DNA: TGTGCCAGCAGCTTAGTACAGGGAGGGGAGCAGTTCTTC. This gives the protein CASSLVQGGEQFF.

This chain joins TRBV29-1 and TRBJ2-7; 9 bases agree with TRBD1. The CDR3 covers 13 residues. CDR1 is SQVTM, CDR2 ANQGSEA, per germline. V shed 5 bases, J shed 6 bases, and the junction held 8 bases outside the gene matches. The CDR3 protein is CSVSPTGGGEQYF. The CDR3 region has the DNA TGCAGCGTTTCACCGACAGGGGGAGGCGAGCAGTACTTC.

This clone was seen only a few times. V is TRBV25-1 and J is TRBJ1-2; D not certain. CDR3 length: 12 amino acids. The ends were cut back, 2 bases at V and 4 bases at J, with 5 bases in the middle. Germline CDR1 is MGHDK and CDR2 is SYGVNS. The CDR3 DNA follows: TGTGCCAGCAGTGAAGGAGGCTATGGCTACACCTTC. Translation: CASSEGGYGYTF.

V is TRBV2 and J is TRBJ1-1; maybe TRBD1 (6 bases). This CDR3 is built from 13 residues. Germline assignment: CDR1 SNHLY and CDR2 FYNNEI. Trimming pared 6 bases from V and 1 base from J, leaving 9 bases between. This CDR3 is CASSTGPNTEAFF. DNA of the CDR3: TGTGCCAGCAGCACAGGGCCGAACACTGAAGCTTTCTTT.

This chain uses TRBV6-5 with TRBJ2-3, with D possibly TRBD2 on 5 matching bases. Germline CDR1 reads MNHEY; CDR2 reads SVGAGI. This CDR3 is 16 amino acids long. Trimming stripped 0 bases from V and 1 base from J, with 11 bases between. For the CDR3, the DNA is TGTGCCAGCAGTTACTCGTTCGGGATACGCACAGATACGCAGTATTTT. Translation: CASSYSFGIRTDTQYF.

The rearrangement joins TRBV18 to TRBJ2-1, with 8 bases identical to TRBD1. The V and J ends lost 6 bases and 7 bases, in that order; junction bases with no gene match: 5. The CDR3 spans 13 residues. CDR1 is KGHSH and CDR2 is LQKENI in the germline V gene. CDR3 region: CASSTGAGNEQFF. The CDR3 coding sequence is TGTGCCAGCTCGACAGGGGCTGGGAATGAGCAGTTCTTC.

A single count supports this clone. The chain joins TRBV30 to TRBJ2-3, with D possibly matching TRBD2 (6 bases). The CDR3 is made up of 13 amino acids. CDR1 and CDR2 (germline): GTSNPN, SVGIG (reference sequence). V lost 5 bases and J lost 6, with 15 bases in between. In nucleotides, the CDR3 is TGTGCCTGGGGAAGGGAGGAGGGGGATACGCAGTATTTT. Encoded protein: CAWGREEGDTQYF. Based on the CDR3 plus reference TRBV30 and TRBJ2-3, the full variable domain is SQTIHQWPATLVQPVGSPLSLECTVEGTSNPNLYWYRQAAGRGLQLLFYSVGIGQISSEVPQNLSASRPQDRQFILSSKKLLLSDSGFYLCAWGREEGDTQYFGPGTRLTVL.

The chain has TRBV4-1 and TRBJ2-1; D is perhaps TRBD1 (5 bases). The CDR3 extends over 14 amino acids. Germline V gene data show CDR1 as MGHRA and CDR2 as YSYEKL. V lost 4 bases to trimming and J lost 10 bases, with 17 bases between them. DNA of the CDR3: TGCGCCAGCAGCCCCCCTTGGGGCCAGGAGGAGCAGTTCTTC. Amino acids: CASSPPWGQEEQFF.

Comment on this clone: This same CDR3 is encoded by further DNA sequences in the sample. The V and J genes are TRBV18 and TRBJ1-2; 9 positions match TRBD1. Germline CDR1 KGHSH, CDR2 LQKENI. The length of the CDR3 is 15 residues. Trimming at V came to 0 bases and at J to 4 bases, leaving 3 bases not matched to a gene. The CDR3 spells CASSPPGQGSYGYTF. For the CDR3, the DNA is TGTGCCAGCTCACCACCCGGACAGGGGAGCTATGGCTACACCTTC. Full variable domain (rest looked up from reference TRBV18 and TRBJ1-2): NAGVMQNPRHLVRRRGQEARLRCSPMKGHSHVYWYRQLPEEGLKFMVYLQKENIIDESGMPKERFSAEFPKEGPSILRIQQVVRGDSAAYFCASSPPGQGSYGYTFGSGTRLTVV.

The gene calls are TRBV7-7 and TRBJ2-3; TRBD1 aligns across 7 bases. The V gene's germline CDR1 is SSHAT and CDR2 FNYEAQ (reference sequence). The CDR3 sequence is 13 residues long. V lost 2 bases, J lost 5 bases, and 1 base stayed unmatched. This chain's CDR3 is CASSLRGQDTQYF. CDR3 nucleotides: TGTGCCAGCAGCTTAAGGGGGCAAGATACGCAGTATTTT.

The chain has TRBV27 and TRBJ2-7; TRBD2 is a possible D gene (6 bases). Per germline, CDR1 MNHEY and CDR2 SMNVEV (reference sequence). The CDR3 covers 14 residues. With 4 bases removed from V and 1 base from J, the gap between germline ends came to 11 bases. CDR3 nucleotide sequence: TGTGCCAGCAGTTACGTGGCGGGATCCTACGAGCAGTACTTC. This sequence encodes CASSYVAGSYEQYF.

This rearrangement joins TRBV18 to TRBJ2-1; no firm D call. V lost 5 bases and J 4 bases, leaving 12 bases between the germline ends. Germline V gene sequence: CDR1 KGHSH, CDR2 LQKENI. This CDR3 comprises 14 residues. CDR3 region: CASSFQVDYNEQFF. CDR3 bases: TGTGCCAGCTCATTCCAGGTGGATTACAATGAGCAGTTCTTC.

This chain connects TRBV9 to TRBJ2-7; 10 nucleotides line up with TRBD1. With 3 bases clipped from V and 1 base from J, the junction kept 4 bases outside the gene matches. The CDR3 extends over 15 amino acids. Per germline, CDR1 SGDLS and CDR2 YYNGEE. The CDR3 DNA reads TGTGCCAGCAGCGCAACGGGACAGGGGTCCTACGAGCAGTACTTC. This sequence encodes CASSATGQGSYEQYF.